The clone carrying this TCR beta chain showed up many times. The data were obtained in a study of CD8 T cells in ankylosing spondylitis. Via MiXCR, TCRdb re-called the 5' RACE reads, giving one row per CDR3 protein. The table lists more than 150,000 distinct CDR3 sequences, over 10% of them singletons. The CDR3 is 16 amino acids. The germline V gene has CDR1 SGHRS and CDR2 YFSETQ. With 4 bases clipped from V and 3 bases from J, the junction kept 12 bases outside the gene matches. The source material was blood, either unsorted or a sorted T cell fraction (not recorded which). This clonotype originated in a female donor with ankylosing spondylitis or in good health (not recorded which). This chain connects TRBV5-1 to TRBJ1-1; 7 bases are shared with TRBD1. The CDR3 coding sequence is TGCGCCAGCAGCCGACAGGGACCCAAGGCGGACACTGAAGCTTTCTTT. Translation gives CASSRQGPKADTEAFF.